Described below is a single TCR beta chain sequence and its context. Its antigen is still unknown. This entry comes from a study of cytomegalovirus exposure and HLA in healthy donors. Study-level findings and limits: Several top significant clusters appeared, in a later analysis, to be linked to common viral pathogens.

The V gene's germline CDR1 is LNHNV and CDR2 YYDKDF (reference sequence). The CDR3 is 15 amino acids. Trimming removed 6 bases at V and 5 bases at J, with 20 bases between. Primers: 60 Vbeta forward and 13 Jbeta reverse. The repertoire was sequenced with immunoSEQ multiplex PCR; TCRdb's copy has only in-frame clones and lacks some. The profile shows approximately 140,000 clones, roughly three quarters of them singletons. The clonotype comes from a human donor in good health. The chain joins TRBV15 to TRBJ2-7; the D gene is possibly TRBD2 (7 bases). The specimen sequenced was PBMCs. The CDR3 DNA is TGTGCCACCAGGGGCGCGGGGGCGGGCCCCCACGAGCAGTACTTC. Amino acids: CATRGAGAGPHEQYF.